The 8 T cell receptor beta chains below were found in one sample sequenced in a study of T cell responses to AZD1222 COVID-19 vaccine. Using immunoSEQ multiplex PCR, the repertoire was profiled, and TCRdb retains in-frame clones only, with some absent. The sample includes over 150,000 clones, approximately 88% of them seen just once. Specimen: peripheral blood, collected 28 days after the second AZD1222 dose. Receptors were obtained from an adult who received the AZD1222 COVID-19 vaccine.

This clone was counted between two and nine times. The chain is built from TRBV27 and TRBJ1-2; D uncertain. There are 14 residues in the CDR3. V lost 3 bases and J 7 bases, leaving 15 bases between the germline ends. Germline V CDR1 and CDR2: MNHEY, SMNVEV (reference sequence). As DNA, the CDR3 is TGTGCCAGCAGTTTCAACGGGATAAGCGCTGGCTACACCTTC. Encoded protein: CASSFNGISAGYTF.

This clone was counted between two and nine times. The J gene is TRBJ1-5, the V gene TRBV6-2 or TRBV6-3; no reliable D call. Germline V gives CDR1 MNHEY, CDR2 SVGEGT. This CDR3 contains 14 residues. V was shortened by 2 bases and J by 5 bases, with 10 bases between the two germline ends. The CDR3 sequence: CASSYEGTYQPQHF. The CDR3 DNA reads TGTGCCAGCAGTTACGAGGGAACGTATCAGCCCCAGCATTTT.

The chain links TRBV2 to TRBJ2-3, with 13 bases aligning to TRBD2. Germline V gives CDR1 SNHLY, CDR2 FYNNEI. The V gene end was trimmed by 8 bases and the J gene end by 10 bases; junction bases not matched to a gene: 9. The CDR3 is made up of 14 amino acids. The CDR3 DNA reads TGTGCCAGCGTAGGGACTAGCGGGGACGGGGCGCAGTATTTT. It translates to CASVGTSGDGAQYF.

The chain uses TRBV11-3 and TRBJ2-3; TRBD1 agrees at 9 bases. This CDR3 has 15 residues. V lost 4 bases to trimming and J lost 0 bases; unmatched junction nucleotides: 2. CDR1 and CDR2 (germline): SGHNT, YENEEA. This CDR3 reads CASSSGQGSTDTQYF. The CDR3 DNA reads as TGTGCCAGCAGCTCGGGACAGGGTAGCACAGATACGCAGTATTTT.

This rearrangement joins TRBV20-1 to TRBJ2-7, with 9 bases matching TRBD1. CDR3 size: 14 residues. From germline, CDR1 is DFQATT and CDR2 SNEGSKA (reference sequence). J gave up 0 bases and V 5 bases, and 5 bases lay outside the gene matches. CDR3 DNA: TGCAGTGCTCGTGCGGGACAGGGCTCCTACGAGCAGTACTTC. Translated: CSARAGQGSYEQYF.

This sequence joins TRBV7-2 and TRBJ1-2; D not certain. The germline CDR1 and CDR2 sequences are SGHTA and FQGNSA. This CDR3 spans 16 amino acids. Trimming removed 5 bases from V and 5 bases from J, with 21 bases in between. CDR3 loop: CASSPGGSVSAYGYTF. The CDR3, as DNA: TGTGCCAGCAGCCCCGGCGGCTCTGTCTCCGCGTATGGCTACACCTTC.

Written as DNA, the CDR3 is TGTGCCAGTAGTATTGTCGGTAATTCACCCCTCCACTTT. Its protein is CASSIVGNSPLHF. V is TRBV19 and J is TRBJ1-6; D uncertain. The length of the CDR3 is 13 residues. Trimming stripped 3 bases from V and 6 bases from J, with 6 bases between. The V gene's germline CDR1 is LNHDA and CDR2 SQIVND (reference sequence).

V gene TRBV6-2 or TRBV6-3 combines with J gene TRBJ1-5; weak D call: TRBD1 (6 bases). Germline V gene lookup returns CDR1 MNHEY and CDR2 SVGEGT. This CDR3 spans 15 amino acids. The V gene lost 6 bases and the J gene lost 0 bases, with 12 bases spanning the gap. The CDR3 DNA reads as TGTGCCAGCAGCCCGGACAGATATAGCAATCAGCCCCAGCATTTT. Encoded protein: CASSPDRYSNQPQHF.